The 7 T cell receptor beta chains listed next were all sequenced from one sample in a study of beta chain features in type 1 diabetes. Every bit of the isolated RNA underwent reverse transcription, so sequencing read expressed TCRB transcripts. The protocol was immunoSEQ multiplex PCR, while the TCRdb copy is restricted to in-frame clones and leaves out a portion. This table holds about half a million clones, 9.5% to 12% found once. Sequenced sample: naive CD4+ T cells from blood. The receptors come from a young woman in good health.

The chain couples TRBV15 to TRBJ1-5; D possibly corresponds to TRBD1 (6 bases). CDR1 is LNHNV and CDR2 is YYDKDF in the germline V gene (reference sequence). V gave up 3 bases and J gave up 6 bases, with 18 bases separating them. This CDR3 has 16 residues. CDR3 sequence (DNA): TGTGCCACCAGCAGGGATCTGCTCGGGGGCGGTCAGCCCCAGCATTTT. The encoded protein is CATSRDLLGGGQPQHF.

This clone was detected a few times. The rearrangement links TRBV28 to TRBJ2-6; no firm D call. CDR3 size: 13 residues. The V end was cut by 6 bases, the J end by 3 bases, with 6 bases between. In germline, CDR1 is MDHEN, CDR2 SYDVKM. In DNA, the CDR3 is TGTGCCAGCAGCCAAAGTGGGGCCAACGTCCTGACTTTC. Translated: CASSQSGANVLTF.

This clone was found a few times. The V gene is TRBV13, the J gene TRBJ1-3; no reliable D call. CDR1 is PRHDT and CDR2 is FYEKMQ in the germline V gene (reference sequence). CDR3 length equals 14 residues. V gave up 5 bases and J gave up 1 base, with 9 bases separating them. The CDR3 loop reads CASSPRSSGNTIYF. DNA for the CDR3: TGTGCCAGCAGCCCGAGGTCTTCTGGAAACACCATATATTTT.

This clone was counted between two and nine times. The same CDR3 is also encoded by other DNA sequences in this sample. This chain uses TRBV9 with TRBJ2-1; D perhaps matches TRBD2 (6 bases). This CDR3 has 15 residues. Trimming pared 0 bases from V and 1 base from J, leaving 8 bases between. Germline assignment: CDR1 SGDLS and CDR2 YYNGEE. The CDR3 DNA reads as TGTGCCAGCAGCGTAGTTGCGGGATCCTACAATGAGCAGTTCTTC. Translating gives CASSVVAGSYNEQFF.

The rearrangement uses TRBV9 and TRBJ1-1; the D is unclear. Trimming left V 0 bases short and J 4 bases short, with 10 bases between. CDR1 and CDR2 from the germline V gene are SGDLS and YYNGEE. The CDR3 is made up of 14 amino acids. The CDR3 protein is CASSVADGSTEAFF. The CDR3 bases are TGTGCCAGCAGCGTAGCGGATGGGTCCACTGAAGCTTTCTTT. Full variable domain (remainder filled in from reference TRBV9 and TRBJ1-1): DSGVTQTPKHLITATGQRVTLRCSPRSGDLSVYWYQQSLDQGLQFLIQYYNGEERAKGNILERFSAQQFPDLHSELNLSSLELGDSALYFCASSVADGSTEAFFGQGTRLTVV.

The J gene is TRBJ2-3, the V gene TRBV29-1, with 10 bases identical to TRBD1. V lost 8 bases, J lost 8 bases, and 10 bases stayed unmatched. This CDR3 contains 13 residues. CDR1 is SQVTM, CDR2 ANQGSEA, per germline. CDR3 protein: CSLRTGGVGTQYF. The CDR3 DNA follows: TGCAGCCTCCGGACAGGGGGAGTGGGTACGCAGTATTTT.

The gene calls are TRBV9 and TRBJ2-1; TRBD2 aligns across 8 bases. The CDR3 runs to 14 residues. J gave up 8 bases and V 0 bases, and 4 bases lay outside the gene matches. Looked up from germline, CDR1 is SGDLS and CDR2 is YYNGEE. CDR3 loop: CASSVVGTSYEQFF. Here the CDR3 DNA reads TGTGCCAGCAGCGTAGTTGGGACTAGTTATGAGCAGTTCTTC.